Sequencing of this T cell receptor beta chain was carried out in a study of blood T cells in healthy people across ages (dated by TCRdb to about 2015). Broadly, across the study: Template switching captured roughly one uniquely barcoded TCR beta cDNA molecule per two T cells in model experiments. Donors were grouped into four age groups: young (average approximately 15 years), middle-aged (around 39), aged (around 60) and long-lived (about 90). The study measured age-related changes in TCR beta repertoire diversity using deep sequencing normalized with unique cDNA molecular identifiers. To avoid experimental bias, donors of different ages were randomly spread across the sequencing lanes. Using the same blood draw, the study looked at two additional independent replicas of 1 million unique cDNA reads for two donors, one aged 18 to 29 and the other aged 80 or older. The study at large found these results: Because donor CMV infection status was unknown, age-related changes in expanded clonotypes were potentially confounded. Since profiling was done on bulk unsorted PBMCs, naive and antigen-experienced compartments could not be conclusively compared. Compared with the aged group, the long-lived group had more naive CD4+ T cells, fewer expanded clones and increased TCR diversity, suggesting age selection. The percentage of naive T cells measured by flow cytometry correlated strongly with observed TCR beta diversity. As age increased, observed TCR beta diversity per million T cells dropped in a roughly linear way, and a significant reduction was already evident by age about 40. Estimates of total diversity from one million sequenced T cells were regarded as lower bounds and underestimates.

Systemically healthy Caucasian individuals from Russia, approximately 39 in total and aged about 6 to 95 years, were included as donors. About 9.6 milliliters of peripheral blood were collected from each donor into EDTA-treated Vacutainer tubes. PBMCs were isolated by Ficoll-Paque density-gradient centrifugation, with at least 6 million obtained per sample. Total RNA was extracted from PBMCs with Trizol reagent, with at least 5.5 micrograms obtained per sample. For every donor, flow cytometry on a PBMC aliquot measured the percentage of naive CD45RAhigh/CD27high T cells. Taken from the germline V gene, the CDR1 and CDR2 loops are MNHEY and SVGAGI. V loses 6 bases, J loses 4 bases, and the germline ends lie 15 bases apart. From the cysteine up to the phenylalanine, the CDR3 has a length of 14 residues. This entry keeps only the CDR3 DNA: 42 bases, framed from base 1. This clonotype was picked up a small number of times. Its antigen remains unidentified. No base quality information exists; no much larger clone differs at one position.

The receptor library was made with 5' RACE. Instrument used: Illumina HiSeq 2500. The second PCR ran for roughly 7 to 12 cycles and used a J-beta primer mix along with a sample-barcoded 5' primer. A unique molecular identifier was introduced onto each TCR beta cDNA molecule by a template-switch 5' adaptor carrying 12 random nucleotides. Each sample yielded at least 3 million CDR3-containing paired-end reads. First-strand cDNA was synthesized from all RNA with the Mint cDNA synthesis kit, primed by a TRBC-specific oligonucleotide. After uracil-DNA glycosylase treatment, a first 18-cycle PCR used universal primers M1SS and BC2_uni_R on all cDNA. Processing in the source paper ran as follows. Each sample was normalized by randomly selecting 1 million high-quality reads, each carrying a distinct molecular identifier. Instead of being binned into consensus sequences, reads that shared molecular identifiers were thrown out. MiTCR, run with a Q25 quality threshold and the strictest error-elimination algorithm, handled CDR3 identification, clonotype clustering and error correction. A nonparametric unseen species model using Euler transformation provided a lower-bound estimate of total TCR beta diversity. TCRdb reworked the public reads: Q25 trimming with fastp, MiXCR clone assembly, productive beta chains retained. Rows are unified per CDR3 protein, each entry keeping the most common DNA and genes. TCRdb's processing, not the study's, gives the V and J calls here. The sample records 250,000 to 300,000 distinct CDR3 sequences, roughly 29% of which are singletons. 25% to 35% of the sample is held by the ten biggest clonotypes.

The V gene is TRBV6-5 and the J gene is TRBJ1-1, with TRBD1 perhaps the D gene, on 5 matching bases. Material: blood. This clonotype originated in a woman in her 70s in good health. The bases are TGTGCCAGCAGCCAAGGGGCATGGGCCACTGAAGCTTTCTTT. Its protein reads: CASSQGAWATEAFF.